The 8 T cell receptor beta chains presented below share a single source sample, sequenced in a study of blood T cell repertoires in COVID-19. The repertoire was sequenced with immunoSEQ multiplex PCR; TCRdb's copy has only in-frame clones and lacks some. Among about 68,000 clones listed, 88% were seen once. Sequencing was carried out using peripheral blood. The receptors shown here come from a human donor in a cohort sampled during active COVID-19.

The V and J genes are TRBV21-1 and TRBJ2-1; TRBD2, as called in the table, went unchecked against the DNA. TRBV21-1 is a documented pseudogene. There are 14 residues in the CDR3. The CDR3 DNA follows: TGTGCCAGCAGTCCCCGTCCCTCCTACAATGAGCAGTTCTTC. Translation: CASSPRPSYNEQFF.

This chain links TRBV2 with TRBJ1-1; 9 bases agree with TRBD1. CDR1 and CDR2 (germline): SNHLY, FYNNEI. After removal of 6 bases from V and 7 bases from J, the junction contained 3 bases not matched to a gene. This CDR3 region has 12 residues. The CDR3 nucleotides read TGTGCCAGCAGGACGGGACAGGGTGAAGCTTTCTTT. Protein product: CASRTGQGEAFF.

V and J are TRBV9 and TRBJ1-4; D not certain. This CDR3 has 15 amino acids. The germline gives CDR1 SGDLS, CDR2 YYNGEE. Trimming stripped 2 bases from V and 4 bases from J, with 12 bases between. The chain's CDR3 is CASSVGGNINEKLFF. Written as DNA, the CDR3 is TGTGCCAGCAGCGTGGGAGGGAACATTAATGAAAAACTGTTTTTT.

The rearrangement joins TRBV4-2 to TRBJ2-3, with D possibly matching TRBD2 (5 bases). Germline values: CDR1 LGHNA, CDR2 YNFKEQ. The CDR3 is 14 amino acids. Trimming stripped 5 bases from V and 3 bases from J, with 12 bases between. DNA of the CDR3: TGTGCCAGCAGCTATCGGGGTGGTACAGATACGCAGTATTTT. This translates into CASSYRGGTDTQYF.

This chain joins TRBV19 and TRBJ1-1; D gene uncertain. The CDR3 loop spans 11 amino acids. Germline V gives CDR1 LNHDA, CDR2 SQIVND (reference sequence). With 6 bases removed from V and 10 bases from J, the gap between germline ends came to 12 bases. CDR3: CASRSLSRAFF. CDR3 DNA sequence: TGTGCCAGTAGATCCCTATCTAGAGCTTTCTTT.

The rearrangement uses TRBV5-1 and TRBJ2-7; D might be TRBD2 (5 bases). The CDR3 length is 16 residues. V was clipped by 0 bases and J by 4 bases, with 17 bases between them. In germline, CDR1 is SGHRS, CDR2 YFSETQ. The CDR3 DNA follows: TGCGCCAGCAGCTTGGATTTCACCGGGGTCCTTTACGAGCAGTACTTC. Residues: CASSLDFTGVLYEQYF.

The chain joins TRBV6-4 to TRBJ2-3; 10 bases are shared with TRBD2. The length of the CDR3 is 14 residues. The germline gives CDR1 MRHNA, CDR2 SNTAGT. With 8 bases clipped from V and 2 bases from J, the junction kept 4 bases outside the gene matches. DNA for the CDR3: TGTGCCAGCTTAACTAGCGGGATCACAGATACGCAGTATTTT. It encodes CASLTSGITDTQYF.

The rearrangement uses TRBV28 and TRBJ1-2, with D possibly being TRBD1 (6 bases). The CDR3 contains 13 residues. CDR1 and CDR2 (germline): MDHEN, SYDVKM. The germline V and J ends were trimmed by 10 bases and 8 bases, with 20 bases remaining between them. The CDR3 here is CAIHDRPNWGYTF. The CDR3 DNA sequence: TGTGCCATCCACGACAGGCCCAACTGGGGCTACACCTTC.